One and the same sample provided the 9 T cell receptor beta chains below, sequenced in a study of Graves' ophthalmopathy and Graves' hyperthyroidism. Amplified TCR beta CDR3 regions were obtained using RNA transcripts as template. HTBI primers served in a first-round RT-PCR, which a second-round multiplex PCR followed. TCRdb reprocessed the multiplex PCR reads via MiXCR and lists one record per CDR3 protein. Of hundreds of thousands of distinct CDR3 sequences listed, about 24% were seen once; the top ten hold approximately 7.7%. Sequencing was performed on peripheral blood. The receptors were sampled from a woman aged 18 to 35 with stable Graves' hyperthyroidism. Some clones in this sample may be carry-over from other donors' samples.

This clonotype was seen once. This rearrangement joins TRBV2 to TRBJ1-5, with 10 bases fitting TRBD1. The ends lost 7 bases at V and 6 bases at J; junction bases unmatched: 9. Germline V gene data show CDR1 as SNHLY and CDR2 as FYNNEI. CDR3 length equals 15 residues. In nucleotides, the CDR3 is TGTGCCAGCACGATGGACAGGGGGTCGGGTCAGCCCCAGCATTTT. Amino acid sequence: CASTMDRGSGQPQHF.

Ten or more counts support this clonotype. The junction does not match germline at one end; this may be a read error. The J gene is TRBJ1-5, the V gene TRBV11-2; no definite D call. The CDR3 has 15 residues. CDR1 SGHAT and CDR2 FQNNGV come from the germline V gene. The CDR3: CASSLGAGSNQPQHF. DNA of the CDR3: TGTGCCAGCAGTTTAGGAGCGGGGAGCAATCAGCCCCAGCATTTT.

In the case of this clonotype: A much larger clone differs by one base, so this may be a read error. The V and J genes are TRBV6-5 and TRBJ1-6; D not certain. This CDR3 has 9 amino acids. Germline CDR1 reads MNHEY; CDR2 reads SVGAGI. The ends were cut back, 7 bases at V and 8 bases at J, with 0 bases in the middle. The chain's CDR3 is CASNSPLHF. DNA of the CDR3: TGTGCCAGCAATTCACCCCTCCACTTT.

This clonotype showed up many times. This chain joins TRBV19 and TRBJ1-5, with D unresolved. The V and J ends lost 5 bases and 0 bases respectively, with 14 bases between them. There are 16 residues in the CDR3. The germline gives CDR1 LNHDA, CDR2 SQIVND (reference sequence). CDR3 protein: CASSRDSPYSNQPQHF. As DNA, the CDR3 is TGTGCCAGTAGTCGTGATTCGCCCTATAGCAATCAGCCCCAGCATTTT.

This clonotype has a count of ten or more. The CDR3 DNA follows: TGTGCCAGCAGTGGGCCGGGCAATCAGCCCCAGCATTTT. Translating it yields CASSGPGNQPQHF. The chain carries TRBV6-1 and TRBJ1-5; no reliable D call. CDR1 is MNHNS and CDR2 is SASEGT in the germline V gene. The CDR3 is 13 amino acids. The V end was cut by 4 bases, the J end by 2 bases, with 6 bases between.

This clonotype was seen many times. The gene calls are TRBV2 and TRBJ1-2; D gene ambiguous. The CDR3 totals 14 residues. The V gene lost 5 bases and the J gene lost 4 bases, with 14 bases spanning the gap. Germline CDR1 and CDR2: SNHLY and FYNNEI. CDR3 in amino acids: CASSTGPRSYGYTF. CDR3 DNA: TGTGCCAGCAGTACCGGGCCGCGAAGCTATGGCTACACCTTC.

V gene TRBV20-1 combines with J gene TRBJ2-7; weak D call: TRBD2 (5 bases). Germline V CDR1 and CDR2: DFQATT, SNEGSKA (reference sequence). Trimming left V 6 bases short and J 0 bases short, with 15 bases between. The CDR3 length is 14 residues. The CDR3 nucleotides are TGCAGTGCCGCAAGCGGCGACCGCTCCTACGAGCAGTACTTC. It is translated as CSAASGDRSYEQYF.

V is TRBV6-4 and J is TRBJ2-5; D not resolved. V lost 8 bases and J lost 6, with 4 bases in between. The CDR3 runs 9 residues. From germline, CDR1 is MRHNA and CDR2 SNTAGT. This CDR3 reads CASDKTQYF. CDR3 in DNA: TGTGCCAGCGACAAGACCCAGTACTTC.

This clonotype was counted many times. This chain links TRBV29-1 with TRBJ1-6; the match to TRBD1 covers 10 bases. The CDR3 consists of 13 residues. Germline values: CDR1 SQVTM, CDR2 ANQGSEA. J was trimmed by 8 bases and V by 4 bases; bases with no gene match: 2. The CDR3 DNA reads as TGCAGCGTTGGGGACAGGGGTGATTCACCCCTCCACTTT. Protein sequence: CSVGDRGDSPLHF.